These T cell receptor beta chains were read from a single sample in a study of blood T cell repertoires in COVID-19. Clones were sequenced by immunoSEQ multiplex PCR, and TCRdb holds only the in-frame ones, with some missing. The data contain around 300,000 clones, around 90% of them singletons. The source material was PBMCs or T cells enriched from blood (not recorded which). These TCRs come from a woman in her fifties or sixties in a cohort exposed to, infected with or recovered from COVID-19 (not recorded which). Each CDR3 is given with its conserved first and last residue. A D gene is named only where the DNA matches it firmly. Only part of the rows carry a size: once, few, many, or a class if the clone is expanded.

clone size: .; V gene: TRBV29-1; D gene: TRBD2; J gene: TRBJ2-3; CDR3 protein: CSVAGTSGRPGTDTQYF; CDR3 DNA: TGCAGCGTGGCCGGGACTAGCGGGCGACCTGGGACAGATACGCAGTATTTT
clone size: .; V gene: TRBV7-9; D gene: .; J gene: TRBJ2-7; CDR3 protein: CASSGRQGTEQYF; CDR3 DNA: TGTGCCAGCAGCGGGAGGCAGGGAACCGAGCAGTACTTC
clone size: .; V gene: TRBV2; D gene: .; J gene: TRBJ1-4; CDR3 protein: CASNLRTTNEKLFF; CDR3 DNA: TGTGCCAGCAATTTGAGAACAACTAATGAAAAACTGTTTTTT
clone size: .; V gene: TRBV18; D gene: .; J gene: TRBJ1-2; CDR3 protein: CASSPPIWQGSDGYTF; CDR3 DNA: TGTGCCAGCTCACCCCCGATATGGCAGGGGTCGGATGGCTACACCTTC
clone size: .; V gene: TRBV24-1; D gene: .; J gene: TRBJ1-4; CDR3 protein: CATSDFEGEVVEKLFF; CDR3 DNA: TGTGCCACCAGTGATTTTGAGGGCGAGGTGGTTGAAAAACTGTTTTTT
clone size: .; V gene: TRBV10-3; D gene: .; J gene: TRBJ2-7; CDR3 protein: CAISESKQQYF; CDR3 DNA: TGTGCCATCAGTGAGTCGAAGCAGCAGTACTTC
clone size: few; V gene: TRBV6-4; D gene: .; J gene: TRBJ1-5; CDR3 protein: CASSEGGNQPQHF; CDR3 DNA: TGTGCCAGCAGTGAAGGGGGCAATCAGCCCCAGCATTTT
clone size: .; V gene: TRBV11-2; D gene: .; J gene: TRBJ2-7; CDR3 protein: CASSLSRGQPLGEQYF; CDR3 DNA: TGTGCCAGCAGCTTATCTCGGGGACAACCCCTAGGCGAGCAGTACTTC
clone size: .; V gene: TRBV6-5; D gene: .; J gene: TRBJ1-1; CDR3 protein: CASSYSRGRWPEAFF; CDR3 DNA: TGTGCCAGCAGTTACTCGAGAGGTCGATGGCCTGAAGCTTTCTTT
clone size: .; V gene: TRBV4-2; D gene: .; J gene: TRBJ2-3; CDR3 protein: CASSPLGRTDTQYF; CDR3 DNA: TGTGCCAGCAGCCCCTTGGGGCGCACAGATACGCAGTATTTT
clone size: .; V gene: TRBV9; D gene: TRBD1; J gene: TRBJ2-3; CDR3 protein: CASSYQGAPGTQYF; CDR3 DNA: TGTGCCAGCAGCTACCAGGGGGCGCCGGGTACGCAGTATTTT
clone size: .; V gene: TRBV5-5; D gene: TRBD1; J gene: TRBJ2-5; CDR3 protein: CASSLDNRGRETQYF; CDR3 DNA: TGTGCCAGCAGCTTAGACAACAGGGGCCGGGAGACCCAGTACTTC
clone size: .; V gene: TRBV27; D gene: TRBD1; J gene: TRBJ1-1; CDR3 protein: CASSLSGAGGTEAFF; CDR3 DNA: TGTGCCAGCAGTTTATCGGGGGCAGGGGGTACTGAAGCTTTCTTT
clone size: .; V gene: TRBV19; D gene: TRBD1; J gene: TRBJ2-3; CDR3 protein: CASKPGLGQGTDTQYF; CDR3 DNA: TGTGCCAGTAAACCTGGGTTGGGACAGGGAACAGATACGCAGTATTTT
clone size: .; V gene: TRBV28; D gene: .; J gene: TRBJ1-4; CDR3 protein: CASRPRGALGEKLFF; CDR3 DNA: TGTGCCAGCAGGCCCCGGGGGGCCCTGGGTGAAAAACTGTTTTTT
clone size: .; V gene: TRBV5-1; D gene: TRBD1; J gene: TRBJ1-6; CDR3 protein: CASSSGQGVGSYNSPLHF; CDR3 DNA: TGCGCCAGCAGTTCGGGACAGGGAGTTGGCTCCTATAATTCACCCCTCCACTTT
clone size: .; V gene: TRBV7-9; D gene: .; J gene: TRBJ1-3; CDR3 protein: CASSFQGNTIYF; CDR3 DNA: TGTGCCAGCAGCTTTCAAGGAAACACCATATATTTT
clone size: .; V gene: TRBV28; D gene: TRBD2; J gene: TRBJ2-1; CDR3 protein: CASSFRLADEQFF; CDR3 DNA: TGTGCCAGCAGTTTTCGACTAGCGGATGAGCAGTTCTTC
clone size: few; V gene: TRBV7-9; D gene: TRBD1; J gene: TRBJ1-6; CDR3 protein: CASSSGQANSPLHF; CDR3 DNA: TGTGCCAGCAGTTCAGGACAGGCGAATTCACCCCTCCACTTT
clone size: .; V gene: TRBV14; D gene: .; J gene: TRBJ2-2; CDR3 protein: CASMRQGLDGGELFF; CDR3 DNA: TGTGCCAGCATGCGGCAGGGCCTGGATGGCGGGGAGCTGTTTTTT
clone size: .; V gene: TRBV7-9; D gene: .; J gene: TRBJ2-5; CDR3 protein: CASSTRQDQETQYF; CDR3 DNA: TGTGCCAGCAGCACCAGACAGGACCAAGAGACCCAGTACTTC
clone size: .; V gene: TRBV5-1; D gene: .; J gene: TRBJ1-4; CDR3 protein: CASSLAAGRSREKLFF; CDR3 DNA: TGCGCCAGCAGCTTGGCCGCGGGCAGGTCTCGTGAAAAACTGTTTTTT
clone size: once; V gene: TRBV2; D gene: .; J gene: TRBJ2-5; CDR3 protein: CASRPRGHFQETQYF; CDR3 DNA: TGTGCCAGCAGGCCCCGAGGACATTTCCAAGAGACCCAGTACTTC
clone size: .; V gene: TRBV19; D gene: .; J gene: TRBJ2-7; CDR3 protein: CARRGSYEQYF; CDR3 DNA: TGTGCCAGGCGGGGAAGTTACGAGCAGTACTTC
clone size: few; V gene: TRBV11-2; D gene: .; J gene: TRBJ1-4; CDR3 protein: CASSPGTLRGEKLFF; CDR3 DNA: TGTGCCAGCAGCCCCGGGACACTCCGTGGGGAAAAACTGTTTTTT
clone size: .; V gene: TRBV19; D gene: .; J gene: TRBJ2-3; CDR3 protein: CASSTSTVPDTQYF; CDR3 DNA: TGTGCCAGTAGTACAAGTACGGTCCCAGATACGCAGTATTTT
clone size: .; V gene: TRBV30; D gene: .; J gene: TRBJ1-5; CDR3 protein: CAWSGGRDQPQHF; CDR3 DNA: TGTGCCTGGAGTGGGGGCAGGGATCAGCCCCAGCATTTT
clone size: once; V gene: TRBV19; D gene: .; J gene: TRBJ2-1; CDR3 protein: CASNDLSGSYNEQFF; CDR3 DNA: TGTGCCAGTAATGATCTTAGCGGCTCCTACAATGAGCAGTTCTTC
clone size: .; V gene: TRBV5-1; D gene: .; J gene: TRBJ1-1; CDR3 protein: CASSLDGGVTEAFF; CDR3 DNA: TGCGCCAGCAGCTTAGATGGAGGGGTGACTGAAGCTTTCTTT
clone size: .; V gene: TRBV7-2; D gene: TRBD1; J gene: TRBJ1-6; CDR3 protein: CASSFDNRGRTPLHF; CDR3 DNA: TGTGCCAGCAGCTTTGACAACAGGGGTAGGACACCCCTCCACTTT
clone size: .; V gene: TRBV21-1; D gene: .; J gene: TRBJ2-5; CDR3 protein: CASSPSGSGETQYF; CDR3 DNA: TGTGCCAGCAGCCCTAGCGGGAGCGGAGAGACCCAGTACTTC